The clone carrying this T cell receptor beta chain turned up a few times. Antigen: not known. This record belongs to a study of CD8 T cells in ankylosing spondylitis. Study results and limitations: Matched ankylosing spondylitis synovial fluid reportedly showed significant enrichment of disease-linked clones.

One entry per CDR3 protein, called by TCRdb with MiXCR from the 5' RACE reads. The data hold about 90,000 distinct CDR3 sequences, with around 26% observed a single time. Material for sequencing was blood, either unsorted or a sorted T cell fraction (not recorded which). This TCR was recovered from a male donor with ankylosing spondylitis or in good health (not recorded which).

Written as DNA, the CDR3 is TGTGCCAGCAGTGGTCTTAGCGGGGCCGTCAATGAGCAGTTCTTC. It is translated as CASSGLSGAVNEQFF. The chain uses TRBV5-6 and TRBJ2-1, with 8 nucleotides matching TRBD2. V lost 5 bases, J lost 6 bases, and 10 bases stayed unmatched. The CDR3 contains 15 residues. Germline V gives CDR1 SGHDT, CDR2 YYEEEE.